The next 25 T cell receptor beta chains were all read from a single sample in a study of cytomegalovirus exposure and HLA in healthy donors. The PCR contained 60 Vbeta and 13 Jbeta primers. Some clones are missing from TCRdb's copy, which holds only in-frame ones; the method was immunoSEQ multiplex PCR. Here the sample spans about 88,000 clones, 85% to 90% being singletons. The source material was PBMCs. All receptors derive from a young man in good health and CMV-seronegative.

V and J are TRBV7-8 and TRBJ1-3, with 8 bases aligning to TRBD1. The CDR3 sequence is 16 residues long. Trimming took 5 bases from V and 5 from J; bases not matched to a gene: 11. The germline gives CDR1 SGHVS, CDR2 FQNEAQ. CDR3 residues: CASSPNRTGKRNTIYF. CDR3 bases: TGTGCCAGCAGCCCCAACAGGACAGGGAAGAGAAACACCATATATTTT.

In this sample, this clone turned up a few times. The chain couples TRBV11-2 to TRBJ2-3, with TRBD2 as a possible D gene (5 bases). This CDR3 has 14 residues. Germline CDR1 SGHAT, CDR2 FQNNGV. Trimming cost V 5 bases and J 4 bases, with 13 bases left between them. CDR3 residues: CASSHTGLADTQYF. Here the CDR3 DNA reads TGTGCCAGCAGCCACACCGGACTGGCAGATACGCAGTATTTT. Looking up the rest from reference TRBV11-2 and TRBJ2-3 gives the full variable domain: EAGVAQSPRYKIIEKRQSVAFWCNPISGHATLYWYQQILGQGPKLLIQFQNNGVVDDSQLPKDRFSAERLKGVDSTLKIQPAKLEDSAVYLCASSHTGLADTQYFGPGTRLTVL.

V and J are TRBV10-3 and TRBJ2-3; the match to TRBD1 covers 8 bases. CDR1 is ENHRY and CDR2 is SYGVKD in the germline V gene. V shed 3 bases, J shed 6 bases, and the junction held 5 bases outside the gene matches. This CDR3 contains 14 residues. The CDR3 nucleotides read TGTGCCATCAGTGATCCGCGGGACAGGGATACGCAGTATTTT. Translated: CAISDPRDRDTQYF.

This clone was seen a single time. J is TRBJ2-7 and V is TRBV21-1; the table gives TRBD1 as D, unverified against the DNA. TRBV21-1 is given as a pseudogene. This CDR3 has 18 amino acids. The CDR3 loop is CASASPLLPGTDSYEQYF. The CDR3 DNA reads as TGTGCCAGCGCAAGCCCACTCCTCCCCGGGACAGACTCCTACGAGCAGTACTTC.

This clone has just one count. CDR3 loop: CASSLVQATPTQYF. The DNA of the CDR3 is TGTGCCAGCAGCTTAGTTCAGGCCACCCCGACCCAGTACTTC. The chain uses TRBV7-9 and TRBJ2-5; D gene uncertain. This CDR3 is built from 14 residues. CDR1 and CDR2 from the germline V gene are SEHNR and FQNEAQ (reference sequence). Trimming removed 1 base at V and 7 bases at J, with 13 bases between.

The chain joins TRBV5-1 to TRBJ2-1; 7 bases match TRBD2. Per germline, CDR1 SGHRS and CDR2 YFSETQ. CDR3 length equals 17 residues. V shed 0 bases and J 0 bases; nucleotides not matched to a gene: 6. CDR3 amino acids: CASSLAASGGSYNEQFF. DNA for the CDR3: TGCGCCAGCAGCTTGGCCGCTAGCGGAGGCTCCTACAATGAGCAGTTCTTC.

The rearrangement uses TRBV28 and TRBJ2-7, with D possibly matching TRBD1 (5 bases). The CDR3 sequence is 14 residues long. V was cut by 4 bases and J by 2 bases, with 12 bases left in between. In germline, CDR1 is MDHEN, CDR2 SYDVKM. CDR3 nucleotide sequence: TGTGCCAGCAGTTGGCGCCAGGGTACCTACGAGCAGTACTTC. Encoded protein: CASSWRQGTYEQYF.

V gene TRBV6-1 combines with J gene TRBJ2-7; D unresolved. V gave up 1 base and J gave up 6 bases, with 19 bases separating them. Germline V gives CDR1 MNHNS, CDR2 SASEGT. This CDR3 contains 16 residues. CDR3 sequence (DNA): TGTGCCAGCAGTGAAGATAGAGCCCTAATGAGATTCGAGCAGTACTTC. This encodes CASSEDRALMRFEQYF.

The chain uses TRBV6-1 and TRBJ1-3; D ambiguous. Germline-derived CDR1 and CDR2 are MNHNS and SASEGT. Trimming cost V 0 bases and J 2 bases, with 8 bases left between them. This CDR3 is 15 amino acids long. CDR3 in DNA: TGTGCCAGCAGTGAAGCGGGAGGTGCTGGAAACACCATATATTTT. It is translated as CASSEAGGAGNTIYF.

The rearrangement uses TRBV7-9 and TRBJ1-1; tentative D call: TRBD1 (6 bases). The CDR3 contains 16 residues. With 5 bases removed from V and 1 base from J, the gap between germline ends came to 17 bases. In germline, CDR1 is SEHNR, CDR2 FQNEAQ (reference sequence). CDR3 in amino acids: CASSPGGGGKNTEAFF. The CDR3 region has the DNA TGTGCCAGCAGCCCGGGAGGGGGGGGGAAGAACACTGAAGCTTTCTTT.

This clone was seen just once. V usage is TRBV18 and J usage is TRBJ2-6; weak D call: TRBD2 (5 bases). CDR1 and CDR2 from the germline V gene are KGHSH and LQKENI. The CDR3 sequence is 15 residues long. Trimming removed 2 bases at V and 4 bases at J, with 9 bases between. CDR3 amino acids: CASSPSRAGANVLTF. For the CDR3, the DNA is TGTGCCAGCTCACCATCGCGGGCCGGGGCCAACGTCCTGACTTTC.

This chain links TRBV27 with TRBJ1-6; perhaps TRBD1 as D (6 bases). V was clipped by 6 bases and J by 0 bases, with 21 bases between them. The CDR3 covers 19 residues. Germline V lookup: CDR1 MNHEY, CDR2 SMNVEV (reference sequence). The CDR3 here is CASSPQFGGARSYNSPLHF. The CDR3 DNA reads TGTGCCAGCAGCCCTCAATTCGGGGGGGCACGCTCCTATAATTCACCCCTCCACTTT.

This clone was seen only once. Compared with germline, one end of the junction differs, possibly owing to a read error. The V call is TRBV19, the J call TRBJ2-1; 7 nucleotides align to TRBD2. The CDR3 length is 14 residues. Germline values: CDR1 LNHDA, CDR2 SQIVND (reference sequence). CDR3 region: CASSGRISYDEQFF. The CDR3 region has the DNA TGTGCCAGTAGCGGGAGGATCTCCTACGATGAGCAGTTCTTC.

The CDR3 here is CASSPGRANEQFF. The CDR3 DNA reads TGCGCCAGCAGCCCTGGGAGAGCAAATGAGCAGTTCTTC. The chain combines TRBV4-3 with TRBJ2-1; TRBD2 is a possible D gene (5 bases). This CDR3 is built from 13 residues. V lost 4 bases and J lost 7, with 11 bases in between. CDR1 is LGHNA and CDR2 is YSLEER in the germline V gene.

The V call is TRBV9, the J call TRBJ2-3; D possibly corresponds to TRBD2 (5 bases). The V end was cut by 0 bases, the J end by 0 bases, with 11 bases between. The CDR3 sequence is 16 residues long. The V gene's germline CDR1 is SGDLS and CDR2 YYNGEE. CDR3 loop: CASSVVLAPSTDTQYF. CDR3 nucleotide sequence: TGTGCCAGCAGCGTAGTTCTAGCCCCCAGCACAGATACGCAGTATTTT.

This clone was seen only once. The chain is built from TRBV27 and TRBJ1-6; D not certain. V lost 3 bases and J 0 bases, leaving 12 bases between the germline ends. The CDR3 has 17 residues. Germline CDR1 is MNHEY and CDR2 is SMNVEV (reference sequence). In DNA form, the CDR3 reads TGTGCCAGCAGTTTCTCTATGGCTAGCTCCTATAATTCACCCCTCCACTTT. Residues: CASSFSMASSYNSPLHF.

The chain carries TRBV5-6 and TRBJ1-2, with TRBD1 matching 10 bases. CDR1 SGHDT and CDR2 YYEEEE come from the germline V gene. After removal of 2 bases from V and 10 bases from J, the junction contained 11 bases not matched to a gene. The CDR3 runs to 15 residues. This CDR3 reads CASSFPTGTGADYTF. DNA for the CDR3: TGTGCCAGCAGCTTCCCGACCGGGACAGGGGCGGACTACACCTTC.

The chain has TRBV18 and TRBJ2-3; 11 nucleotides match TRBD2. Germline CDR1 reads KGHSH; CDR2 reads LQKENI. The J segment lost 0 bases and the V segment lost 3 bases, leaving 2 bases of the junction unmatched. The CDR3 is 16 amino acids. The CDR3 is CASSPRTSGSTDTQYF. In nucleotides, the CDR3 is TGTGCCAGCTCACCCCGGACTAGCGGGAGCACAGATACGCAGTATTTT.

The chain is built from TRBV4-1 and TRBJ2-7; 7 bases map to TRBD2. The V gene's germline CDR1 is MGHRA and CDR2 YSYEKL. The CDR3 has 15 residues. The V gene end was trimmed by 1 base and the J gene end by 2 bases; junction bases not matched to a gene: 5. CDR3 amino acids: CASSQARGKPYEQYF. CDR3 nucleotide sequence: TGCGCCAGCAGCCAAGCGCGGGGGAAGCCCTACGAGCAGTACTTC.

For this clone: One end of the junction fails to match germline, which may point to a read error. The rearrangement uses TRBV29-1 and TRBJ2-5; no clear D. The CDR3 loop spans 8 amino acids. The V gene's germline CDR1 is SQVTM and CDR2 ANQGSEA. The CDR3 protein is CSVDERHF. The CDR3, as DNA: TGCAGCGTTGATGAGCGCCACTTC.

This chain connects TRBV28 to TRBJ2-1; 7 bases are shared with TRBD1. This CDR3 spans 16 amino acids. Germline values: CDR1 MDHEN, CDR2 SYDVKM. With 7 bases clipped from V and 2 bases from J, the junction kept 11 bases outside the gene matches. The DNA of the CDR3 is TGTGCCAGCACCCAGACAGGGTTTGCGACCTACAATGAGCAGTTCTTC. The encoded protein is CASTQTGFATYNEQFF.

The chain combines TRBV15 with TRBJ1-6; D might be TRBD1 (6 bases). The CDR3 runs to 16 residues. V was cut by 1 base and J by 6 bases, with 13 bases left in between. CDR1 and CDR2 (germline): LNHNV, YYDKDF (reference sequence). CDR3 DNA sequence: TGTGCCACCAGCAGAGCTAGGGGGGGAGCTAATTCACCCCTCCACTTT. This gives the protein CATSRARGGANSPLHF. Looking up the rest from reference TRBV15 and TRBJ1-6 gives the full variable domain: DAMVIQNPRYQVTQFGKPVTLSCSQTLNHNVMYWYQQKSSQAPKLLFHYYDKDFNNEADTPDNFQSRRPNTSFCFLDIRSPGLGDTAMYLCATSRARGGANSPLHFGNGTRLTVT.

The rearrangement uses TRBV9 and TRBJ2-7; TRBD1 might be the D (6 bases). The germline V and J ends were trimmed by 2 bases and 4 bases, with 16 bases remaining between them. This CDR3 contains 15 residues. In germline, CDR1 is SGDLS, CDR2 YYNGEE. Here the CDR3 reads CASSVGQGASYEQYF. DNA for the CDR3: TGTGCCAGCAGCGTGGGACAAGGAGCCTCATACGAGCAGTACTTC.

This chain joins TRBV6-5 and TRBJ2-7; the D gene is possibly TRBD1 (5 bases). Trimming stripped 5 bases from V and 1 base from J, with 6 bases between. CDR1 is MNHEY, CDR2 SVGAGI, per germline. The CDR3 has 12 residues. The CDR3 DNA sequence: TGTGCCAGCAGTCCAGGGTCCTACGAGCAGTACTTC. The encoded protein is CASSPGSYEQYF.

The rearrangement joins TRBV9 to TRBJ2-1; the match to TRBD2 covers 9 bases. With 0 bases clipped from V and 5 bases from J, the junction kept 12 bases outside the gene matches. Germline lookup yields CDR1 SGDLS and CDR2 YYNGEE. This CDR3 has 18 amino acids. The CDR3, as DNA: TGTGCCAGCAGCGTAGGGTTAGCGGGAGCGTATATCCACAATGAGCAGTTCTTC. The encoded protein is CASSVGLAGAYIHNEQFF.